This note documents a single T cell receptor beta chain sequence. What it recognizes is unknown. Following a re-call of the 5' RACE reads, TCRdb has one entry per CDR3 protein and lacks DNA. The table for this sample gives about 440,000 distinct CDR3 sequences. The sample belongs to a study of monozygotic twins with inflammatory bowel disease. Study-wide points: Twins with IBD had fewer clonotypes in common with others than healthy twins, particularly during disease activity.

Looked up from germline, CDR1 is SQVTM and CDR2 is ANQGSEA. The CDR3 extends over 14 amino acids. V is TRBV29-1 and J is TRBJ2-1; TCRdb's D call of TRBD2 is untestable without DNA. The sample comprised blood. The sequence was obtained from a human donor with ulcerative colitis or Crohn's disease, or a healthy co-twin of an affected twin (not recorded which). The CDR3 loop is CSAFSPTQYNEQFF.